The rows below give T cell receptor beta chains drawn from one sample of a study of T cells expressing NK-cell markers. TCRdb re-called the 5' RACE reads; every CDR3 protein appears as one record, without DNA. This table lists over 120,000 distinct CDR3 sequences. The sequenced material came from blood T cells: a sorted CD56 or NKG2C T cell subset, CD4+ or CD8+ T cells, or bulk PBMC T cells (not recorded which). The origin of the receptors is a man aged 18 to 29 in good health. CDR3s include the opening cysteine and the closing phenylalanine or tryptophan. Each record gives: CDR3 protein, V gene, J gene.

CDR3 protein: CASSLVPGSQPTGELFF
V gene: TRBV7-6
J gene: TRBJ2-2

CDR3 protein: CSVEDWASGKEDEQFF
V gene: TRBV29-1
J gene: TRBJ2-1

CDR3 protein: CSARDNLFPGRGGGELFF
V gene: TRBV20-1
J gene: TRBJ2-2

CDR3 protein: CASSQTPATQIGPYEQYF
V gene: TRBV4-2
J gene: TRBJ2-7

CDR3 protein: CASSLMDSGGAFF
V gene: TRBV5-6
J gene: TRBJ1-1

CDR3 protein: CASSEAGGGTDTQYF
V gene: TRBV2
J gene: TRBJ2-3

CDR3 protein: CSARDPTDTYEQYF
V gene: TRBV20-1
J gene: TRBJ2-7

CDR3 protein: CASSSEGSQEQRAYGYTF
V gene: TRBV11-2
J gene: TRBJ1-2

CDR3 protein: CASSLGDSYTGELFF
V gene: TRBV5-6
J gene: TRBJ2-2

CDR3 protein: CASSFDRGGLGNQPQHF
V gene: TRBV6-2/TRBV6-3
J gene: TRBJ1-5

CDR3 protein: CSARVRRGSYNEQFF
V gene: TRBV20-1
J gene: TRBJ2-1

CDR3 protein: CATSESFSGKNIQYF
V gene: TRBV24-1
J gene: TRBJ2-4

CDR3 protein: CASRIIGSYNEQFF
V gene: TRBV12-3/TRBV12-4
J gene: TRBJ2-1

CDR3 protein: CAISPGTGLNEQFF
V gene: TRBV10-3
J gene: TRBJ2-1

CDR3 protein: CASHMDPGDTIYF
V gene: TRBV18
J gene: TRBJ1-3

CDR3 protein: CASSLSYPTSYNEQFF
V gene: TRBV12-3/TRBV12-4
J gene: TRBJ2-1

CDR3 protein: CSVDGTGLYNEQFF
V gene: TRBV29-1
J gene: TRBJ2-1

CDR3 protein: CASNSPMGPYNEQFF
V gene: TRBV19
J gene: TRBJ2-1

CDR3 protein: CALTDSLSYEQYF
V gene: TRBV28
J gene: TRBJ2-7

CDR3 protein: CASGTGGTGELFF
V gene: TRBV28
J gene: TRBJ2-2

CDR3 protein: CASSLEPGPAYEQYF
V gene: TRBV5-1
J gene: TRBJ2-7

CDR3 protein: CASSLIGGSNEQFF
V gene: TRBV7-3
J gene: TRBJ2-1

CDR3 protein: CASSYYRELTGELFF
V gene: TRBV6-2/TRBV6-3
J gene: TRBJ2-2

CDR3 protein: CATATAGNEQFF
V gene: TRBV6-5
J gene: TRBJ2-1

CDR3 protein: CASSWYPLDPQETQYF
V gene: TRBV5-5
J gene: TRBJ2-5

CDR3 protein: CASSRRDGNIQYF
V gene: TRBV11-3
J gene: TRBJ2-4

CDR3 protein: CASSFWAGVEQFF
V gene: TRBV27
J gene: TRBJ2-1

CDR3 protein: CASSSYSGSPGFYEQYF
V gene: TRBV27
J gene: TRBJ2-7

CDR3 protein: CATRGLGDTQYF
V gene: TRBV24-1
J gene: TRBJ2-3

CDR3 protein: CSAREISTSTPYNEQFF
V gene: TRBV20-1
J gene: TRBJ2-1

CDR3 protein: CASSYKDEQFF
V gene: TRBV6-6
J gene: TRBJ2-1

CDR3 protein: CAWEGIAYEQYF
V gene: TRBV30
J gene: TRBJ2-7

CDR3 protein: CASGRGFREPQHF
V gene: TRBV6-5
J gene: TRBJ1-5

CDR3 protein: CASSFFSQDTQYF
V gene: TRBV7-2
J gene: TRBJ2-3